This TCR beta chain stems from a study of technical replicates of blood from a few donors. Losses at the gene ends were 3 bases for V and 10 bases for J; bases not matched to a gene: 1. Germline CDR1 and CDR2: GTSNPN and SVGIG (reference sequence). The CDR3 spans 11 residues. TCRdb's table, derived via immunoSEQ multiplex PCR, lists solely in-frame clones and lacks some. The repertoire includes approximately 78,000 clones, around 95% of them detected once, and more than 0.2% sits in the top ten. Sequenced sample: T cells isolated from PBMCs. The J gene is TRBJ1-1, the V gene TRBV30; 11 bases map to TRBD1. The clonotype was recovered from a human donor in good health. CDR3 nucleotides: TGTGCCTGGAGGGGGACAGGGGGAGCTTTCTTT. It translates to CAWRGTGGAFF.